This T cell receptor (beta chain) is from a study of T cells in women clearing cervical HPV infection. Overall study: For cases, blood was sampled a median around 150 days after lesion detection, interquartile range roughly 80 to 220 days.

MY09/MY11 PCR detected cervical HPV DNA; dot-blot assigned genotypes. Concerning this clone: The read ends 3 residues shy of where the CDR3 ends; the end is completed using the germline J gene.

This CDR3 region has 14 residues. From germline, CDR1 is SGHRS and CDR2 YFSETQ. Trimming cost V 3 bases and J 2 bases; bases outside gene matches: 4. Profiling relied on immunoSEQ multiplex PCR, and the TCRdb table lists in-frame clones only, not all of them. The ten most abundant clones cover roughly 1.5% of a sample with 30,000 to 45,000 clones. The sample taken for sequencing was blood buffy coat. V usage is TRBV5-1 and J usage is TRBJ2-7, with TRBD1 identical over 8 bases. This TCR was recovered from a woman aged 18 to 75 with a cervical HPV16 infection that either progressed to CIN3+ or cleared (not recorded which). CDR3 DNA, as far as it was read: TGCGCCAGCAGCTCAGGGACAGGAACCTACGAG. Its protein product is CASSSGTGTYE. The entire CDR3 protein reads CASSSGTGTYEQYF.